This record looks at one TCR beta chain sequence and its context. This entry belongs to a study of blood T cell repertoires in COVID-19. With 5 bases clipped from V and 7 bases from J, the junction kept 6 bases outside the gene matches. This CDR3 has 15 amino acids. Per the germline V gene, CDR1 is SGHTA and CDR2 is FQGTGA. Measured with immunoSEQ multiplex PCR; TCRdb has only the in-frame clones, and not every one. The table includes roughly 43,000 clones, approximately 83% detected once. V gene TRBV7-3 combines with J gene TRBJ1-6; TRBD1 aligns across 9 bases. The origin of this receptor is a human donor in a cohort sampled during active COVID-19. The donor label of this sample is uncertain. Input material: peripheral blood. The CDR3 loop reads CASSAGTGRNSPLHF. The CDR3 coding sequence is TGTGCCAGCAGCGCCGGGACAGGGCGGAATTCACCCCTCCACTTT. The full variable domain, completed using reference TRBV7-3 and TRBJ1-6, is GAGVSQTPSNKVTEKGKYVELRCDPISGHTALYWYRQSLGQGPEFLIYFQGTGAADDSGLPNDRFFAVRPEGSVSTLKIQRTERGDSAVYLCASSAGTGRNSPLHFGNGTRLTVT.